This T cell receptor beta chain was sequenced for a study of T cell repertoires in cytomegalovirus infection. At the level of the study: Well-studied HLA-B-restricted CMV epitopes were used in the study alongside recently identified HLA-C-restricted ones. General observations from the study: Predominance within the ex vivo response was attributable to HLA-C-restricted CMV-specific TCR beta clonotypes.

A single record per CDR3 protein comes from TCRdb applying MiXCR to the reads. Of 800,000 to 950,000 distinct CDR3 sequences in the sample, approximately 32% were seen once. This clonotype was recorded a few times. Antigen: not known. Sequenced material: cultured CD8+ T cells from PBMCs, taken from culture after CMV antigen stimulation. The receptor's source is a human donor in good health (CMV status not recorded). Some clones in this sample may be carry-over from other donors' samples.

The CDR3 DNA reads TGTGCCAGCAGAACGGACAGGGGCGCAAGAGCTGGCTACACCTTC. Amino acids: CASRTDRGARAGYTF. This chain uses TRBV25-1 with TRBJ1-2; 9 bases are a match to TRBD1. This CDR3 region has 15 residues. After removal of 6 bases from V and 7 bases from J, the junction contained 12 bases not matched to a gene. Germline CDR1 and CDR2: MGHDK and SYGVNS.